The clone carrying this TCR beta chain has a count of ten or more. The data belong to a study of blood T cell repertoires in COVID-19. Study-level background: T cells, B-cell-depleted T cells, or PBMCs supplied cDNA or gDNA.

The V gene lost 5 bases and the J gene lost 4 bases, with 25 bases spanning the gap. The length of the CDR3 is 18 residues. Germline loops: CDR1 MDHEN, CDR2 SYDVKM. A Seattle source enrolled patients during active infection and followed them longitudinally. Authors' processing steps: Reference gene primer amplification in the assay estimated nucleated cell counts. Here immunoSEQ multiplex PCR was the method, and the copy in TCRdb shows in-frame clones only, minus some. V and J calls and clone size are those listed in that table; D and trimming were worked out from the DNA. The table records around 93,000 clones, roughly 91% of them present only once.

V and J are TRBV28 and TRBJ2-3, with D perhaps TRBD2 (7 bases). Sequencing was performed on peripheral blood. The TCR comes from a man in his late teens or twenties with COVID-19, enrolled during active disease. CDR3 loop: CASSLEQGGGGPADTQYF. The CDR3 nucleotides are TGTGCCAGCAGTCTAGAGCAGGGAGGGGGAGGGCCCGCAGATACGCAGTATTTT.